This entry lists 3 T cell receptor beta chains sequenced from one sample in a study of blood T cell repertoires in COVID-19. Assay used: immunoSEQ multiplex PCR; TCRdb lists only in-frame clones, some missing. The sample lists tens of thousands of clones, 81% seen once, with 9.2% in the top ten. Sequenced input: peripheral blood. Receptor source: a human donor in a cohort sampled during active COVID-19.

V and J are TRBV4-2 and TRBJ1-2; weak D call: TRBD1 (5 bases). V shed 4 bases and J shed 8 bases, with 17 bases lying between them. CDR1 is LGHNA, CDR2 YNFKEQ, per germline. The CDR3 spans 14 residues. The CDR3 is CASSLFIDRPGYTF. In nucleotides, the CDR3 is TGTGCCAGCAGCCTTTTTATCGACAGACCCGGCTACACCTTC.

The chain links TRBV19 to TRBJ2-5, with TRBD2 matching over 8 bases. This CDR3 contains 16 residues. Trimming removed 6 bases from V and 7 bases from J; junction bases left unmatched: 16. Germline V lookup: CDR1 LNHDA, CDR2 SQIVND (reference sequence). The CDR3, as DNA: TGTGCCAGTAGGCCCCGAGGAGCGGGAGACCTAGGGACCCAGTACTTC. It specifies CASRPRGAGDLGTQYF. Supplemented by reference TRBV19 and TRBJ2-5, the full variable domain reads DGGITQSPKYLFRKEGQNVTLSCEQNLNHDAMYWYRQDPGQGLRLIYYSQIVNDFQKGDIAEGYSVSREKKESFPLTVTSAQKNPTAFYLCASRPRGAGDLGTQYFGPGTRLLVL.

The chain links TRBV7-8 to TRBJ1-5; possibly TRBD1 for D (6 bases). The CDR3 is made up of 15 amino acids. V was trimmed by 3 bases and J by 7 bases, leaving 16 bases between them. Germline loops: CDR1 SGHVS, CDR2 FQNEAQ. CDR3 DNA: TGTGCCAGCAGCTTGGCCACTGGACAGTTCCAGCCCCAGCATTTT. Its translation is CASSLATGQFQPQHF.